This T cell receptor beta chain is from a study of cytomegalovirus exposure and HLA in healthy donors. General study results and limits: The study found most TCR sequences rare, yet found some public TCRs in many donors. As confirmed in vitro, three CMV-associated chains were specific for CMV antigens. Cytomegalovirus status was reportedly diagnosed by the classifier with high sensitivity and specificity.

Comments on this clone: The antigen is undetermined.

The germline V gene has CDR1 SGHNT and CDR2 YENEEA. J lost 3 bases, V lost 5 bases, and 8 bases had no gene match. The CDR3 has 15 amino acids. Separate from the approximately 650-subject first cohort, the roughly 120-subject validation cohort was the one that the donors belonged to. Data came from immunoSEQ multiplex PCR; TCRdb stores just in-frame clones and leaves some out. The sample records approximately 150,000 clones, under 95% being singletons. The sequence was obtained from a woman aged 18-29 years in good health and CMV-seropositive. The sequenced sample was PBMCs. This chain links TRBV11-3 with TRBJ2-7, with 9 positions matching TRBD2. DNA for the CDR3: TGTGCCAGCAGCCGGGGAGCGACTAGCGGCTACGAGCAGTACTTC. This encodes CASSRGATSGYEQYF.